The 13 T cell receptor beta chains in this list originate from one sample, sequenced in a study of cytomegalovirus exposure and HLA in healthy donors. PCR was performed using 60 Vbeta and 13 Jbeta primers. TCRdb's copy holds only in-frame clones and misses some; the assay was immunoSEQ multiplex PCR. The table includes over 65,000 clones, about 77% detected once. The sample taken for sequencing was PBMCs. The receptors were sampled from a man aged 35 to 55 in good health and CMV-seronegative.

This clone was counted between two and nine times. The chain links TRBV7-9 to TRBJ1-5; possibly TRBD1 for D (6 bases). The CDR3 length is 15 residues. The V end lost 7 bases, the J end lost 1 base, and 14 bases lay between the germline ends. The germline gives CDR1 SEHNR, CDR2 FQNEAQ (reference sequence). CDR3 residues: CASIPPGQSNQPQHF. The CDR3 nucleotides are TGTGCCAGCATACCTCCCGGACAGAGCAATCAGCCCCAGCATTTT.

The rearrangement uses TRBV7-9 and TRBJ2-3, with TRBD2 as a possible D gene (5 bases). In germline, CDR1 is SEHNR, CDR2 FQNEAQ (reference sequence). Trimming shortened V by 11 bases and J by 0 bases, and 9 bases separated the two germline ends. The CDR3 is made up of 12 amino acids. The CDR3 bases are TGTGCCGGAGGAAGTAGCACAGATACGCAGTATTTT. It specifies CAGGSSTDTQYF.

The chain combines TRBV5-4 with TRBJ1-5, with D hard to call. This CDR3 has 13 amino acids. Trimming cost V 0 bases and J 4 bases, with 5 bases left between them. Germline V CDR1 and CDR2: SGHNT, YYREEE (reference sequence). CDR3 sequence reads: CASSLDRNQPQHF. The CDR3 DNA reads as TGTGCCAGCAGCTTGGACAGAAATCAGCCCCAGCATTTT.

The chain joins TRBV18 to TRBJ1-2; D is unresolved. This CDR3 is 12 amino acids long. Between the trimmed V and J ends, which lost 6 bases and 8 bases, there was a span of 13 bases. Germline V lookup: CDR1 KGHSH, CDR2 LQKENI. CDR3 sequence: CASSPGEEGYTF. In DNA form, the CDR3 reads TGTGCCAGCTCCCCCGGGGAGGAGGGCTACACCTTC.

The genes are TRBV4-1 and TRBJ2-3, with TRBD2 identical over 9 bases. Germline V gene lookup returns CDR1 MGHRA and CDR2 YSYEKL. This CDR3 has 15 amino acids. The ends lost 4 bases at V and 4 bases at J; junction bases unmatched: 6. The CDR3: CASSRLAEVPDTQYF. DNA of the CDR3: TGCGCCAGCAGCCGACTAGCGGAGGTCCCAGATACGCAGTATTTT.

In nucleotides, the CDR3 is TGTGCCAGCAGCCAGTGGGGACTAGCGGGCCGCCTGGCCCACGAGCAGTACTTC. Protein sequence: CASSQWGLAGRLAHEQYF. The chain links TRBV7-9 to TRBJ2-7; 12 bases map to TRBD2. Trimming removed 5 bases from V and 5 bases from J; junction bases left unmatched: 16. CDR3 length: 18 residues. The germline gives CDR1 SEHNR, CDR2 FQNEAQ (reference sequence).

This clone was counted between two and nine times. The CDR3 reads CASSLLADTQYF. The CDR3 nucleotides read TGTGCCAGCAGCTTACTAGCGGATACGCAGTATTTT. The gene calls are TRBV7-9 and TRBJ2-3; tentative D call: TRBD2 (6 bases). The CDR3 length is 12 residues. From germline, CDR1 is SEHNR and CDR2 FQNEAQ (reference sequence). Trimming left V 2 bases short and J 6 bases short, with 6 bases between.

The sample holds one count of this clone. The rearrangement joins TRBV18 to TRBJ1-6; 8 nucleotides match TRBD1. V lost 3 bases to trimming and J lost 9 bases; unmatched junction nucleotides: 7. The CDR3 consists of 15 residues. CDR1 and CDR2 (germline): KGHSH, LQKENI. The CDR3 region has the DNA TGTGCCAGCTCACCCCGACAGGGGAGGATTTCACCCCTCCACTTT. Translation: CASSPRQGRISPLHF. The full variable domain, its missing parts supplied by reference TRBV18 and TRBJ1-6, is NAGVMQNPRHLVRRRGQEARLRCSPMKGHSHVYWYRQLPEEGLKFMVYLQKENIIDESGMPKERFSAEFPKEGPSILRIQQVVRGDSAAYFCASSPRQGRISPLHFGNGTRLTVT.

The chain links TRBV7-9 to TRBJ2-5; D perhaps matches TRBD2 (6 bases). The CDR3 has 15 residues. The germline V gene encodes CDR1 SEHNR and CDR2 FQNEAQ (reference sequence). The V end lost 1 base, the J end lost 2 bases, and 11 bases lay between the germline ends. The CDR3 nucleotides read TGTGCCAGCAGCTTAGTCTCCGGGGGACAAGAGACCCAGTACTTC. It codes for CASSLVSGGQETQYF.

V and J are TRBV29-1 and TRBJ1-1; tentatively, D is TRBD1 (6 bases). This CDR3 is 13 amino acids long. Trimming removed 3 bases from V and 8 bases from J, with 16 bases in between. The germline V gene encodes CDR1 SQVTM and CDR2 ANQGSEA. CDR3 sequence reads: CSVDGQISGEAFF. In nucleotides, the CDR3 is TGCAGCGTTGATGGACAGATCTCGGGGGAAGCTTTCTTT.

This sequence joins TRBV7-2 and TRBJ2-5; D perhaps matches TRBD1 (5 bases). V shed 3 bases and J shed 3 bases, with 14 bases lying between them. Germline assignment: CDR1 SGHTA and CDR2 FQGNSA. CDR3 size: 15 residues. The CDR3 coding sequence is TGTGCCAGCAGCTTCGGGCAGGGCCCCGAAGAGACCCAGTACTTC. It specifies CASSFGQGPEETQYF.

V gene TRBV2 combines with J gene TRBJ1-2, with D tentatively TRBD1 (5 bases). The V gene lost 6 bases and the J gene lost 6 bases, with 23 bases spanning the gap. Germline loops: CDR1 SNHLY, CDR2 FYNNEI. The CDR3 contains 16 residues. CDR3 DNA sequence: TGTGCCAGCAGCGGAGGGGTAGTGGTGGGGGATGATGGCTACACCTTC. Protein product: CASSGGVVVGDDGYTF.

V gene TRBV14 combines with J gene TRBJ2-7; 7 positions match TRBD1. The V segment lost 7 bases and the J segment 1 base; nucleotides outside the gene matches: 7. Germline CDR1 reads SGHDN; CDR2 reads FVKESK. The CDR3 has 14 amino acids. DNA for the CDR3: TGTGCCAGCAACCGGAGACAGGGTTCCTACGAGCAGTACTTC. Translated, it gives CASNRRQGSYEQYF.